These 22 T cell receptor beta chains share one sample of origin, sequenced in a study of monozygotic twins with inflammatory bowel disease. TCRdb re-called the 5' RACE reads, yielding one record per CDR3 amino acid sequence without DNA. Found here are about 43,000 distinct CDR3 sequences; the top ten clones hold approximately 5.3%. The sequenced sample consisted of blood. Receptors originate from a human donor with ulcerative colitis or Crohn's disease, or a healthy co-twin of an affected twin (not recorded which).

The rearrangement uses TRBV5-1 and TRBJ1-1; TCRdb's D gene call, TRBD1, goes unchecked for lack of DNA. The CDR3 has 16 residues. Germline-derived CDR1 and CDR2 are SGHRS and YFSETQ. The CDR3 reads CASSLERGGTNTEAFF. The full variable domain, in which reference TRBV5-1 and TRBJ1-1 provide the parts outside the CDR3, is KAGVTQTPRYLIKTRGQQVTLSCSPISGHRSVSWYQQTPGQGLQFLFEYFSETQRNKGNFPGRFSGRQFSNSRSEMNVSTLELGDSALYLCASSLERGGTNTEAFFGQGTRLTVV.

The chain employs TRBV10-3 and TRBJ1-2. Germline values: CDR1 ENHRY, CDR2 SYGVKD. This CDR3 region has 15 residues. CDR3 sequence reads: CAISEFGGSSGGYTF.

V usage is TRBV7-6 and J usage is TRBJ2-2; TCRdb picks TRBD1, but there is no DNA to check that call. Per germline, CDR1 SGHVS and CDR2 FNYEAQ. The CDR3 extends over 16 amino acids. CDR3 in amino acids: CASSLDGILMTGELFF.

This chain uses TRBV9 with TRBJ1-4; TCRdb's assignment of TRBD1 cannot be checked, as there is no DNA. The CDR3 totals 16 residues. Germline V gives CDR1 SGDLS, CDR2 YYNGEE. The CDR3 spells CASSSSGVRTNEKLFF.

The V and J genes are TRBV20-1 and TRBJ1-1; the D gene TCRdb calls, TRBD1, cannot be checked with no DNA. Germline V gene sequence: CDR1 DFQATT, CDR2 SNEGSKA (reference sequence). This CDR3 has 13 residues. CDR3 region: CGGRQPTNTEAFF.

J is TRBJ2-1 and V is TRBV3-1; as DNA is missing, the TRBD1 call by TCRdb cannot be tested. The CDR3 is made up of 15 amino acids. Germline V gene lookup returns CDR1 LGHDT and CDR2 YNNKEL (reference sequence). CDR3 residues: CASTAGTGGNNEQFF.

The J gene is TRBJ1-5, the V gene TRBV5-1. CDR3 size: 13 residues. Germline lookup yields CDR1 SGHRS and CDR2 YFSETQ. The CDR3 region is CASSWGEGQPQHF. Complete variable domain (other parts from reference TRBV5-1 and TRBJ1-5): KAGVTQTPRYLIKTRGQQVTLSCSPISGHRSVSWYQQTPGQGLQFLFEYFSETQRNKGNFPGRFSGRQFSNSRSEMNVSTLELGDSALYLCASSWGEGQPQHFGDGTRLSIL.

The rearrangement uses TRBV7-2 and TRBJ2-1; the D gene TCRdb calls, TRBD1, cannot be checked with no DNA. The CDR3 is made up of 13 amino acids. Germline lookup yields CDR1 SGHTA and CDR2 FQGNSA. The CDR3 sequence: CASSFRPYNEQFF.

V is TRBV15 and J is TRBJ2-7; TCRdb selects TRBD1, and the lack of DNA leaves this call unchecked. Germline CDR1 is LNHNV and CDR2 is YYDKDF (reference sequence). The CDR3 totals 15 residues. CDR3 protein: CATSRPPGPRRGQYF.

The rearrangement links TRBV5-1 to TRBJ1-2; with no DNA, the TCRdb D assignment of TRBD1 cannot be verified. Germline V gene sequence: CDR1 SGHRS, CDR2 YFSETQ. CDR3 length: 18 amino acids. CDR3 protein: CASSSTPTGTGFNYGYTF.

V is TRBV18 and J is TRBJ2-5. Germline lookup yields CDR1 KGHSH and CDR2 LQKENI. The CDR3 totals 13 residues. CDR3 in amino acids: CASSPTGGETQYF.

The V and J genes are TRBV19 and TRBJ1-5; TCRdb indicates TRBD1, and absent DNA this call remains unverified. Per germline, CDR1 LNHDA and CDR2 SQIVND (reference sequence). The CDR3 length is 15 residues. CDR3: CASSPGTGGGQPQHF.

This CDR3 is CASSQDLETATNEKLFF. The J gene is TRBJ1-4, the V gene TRBV4-2. This CDR3 is built from 17 residues. Germline V gene data show CDR1 as LGHNA and CDR2 as YNFKEQ.

The V call is TRBV2, the J call TRBJ2-7; TCRdb proposes TRBD2, but this gene call is untestable without DNA. Germline V gene data show CDR1 as SNHLY and CDR2 as FYNNEI. This CDR3 is 13 amino acids long. The CDR3 loop is CAIGGSGIGEQYF.

The genes are TRBV4-2 and TRBJ2-7. The CDR3 is made up of 15 amino acids. CDR1 and CDR2 (germline): LGHNA, YNFKEQ. The CDR3 region is CASSQDIAGKNEQYF.

V and J are TRBV3-1 and TRBJ1-3. The CDR3 is 13 amino acids. The V gene's germline CDR1 is LGHDT and CDR2 YNNKEL (reference sequence). The CDR3 loop reads CASSQSSGNTIYF.

By frequency, this clonotype is medium-sized (0.01 to 0.1%). The genes are TRBV7-9 and TRBJ1-4. The CDR3 runs 15 residues. CDR1 and CDR2 from the germline V gene are SEHNR and FQNEAQ (reference sequence). CDR3: CASSLGPSVNEKLFF.

The rearrangement joins TRBV20-1 to TRBJ2-5; TCRdb calls TRBD2, which cannot be checked without DNA. From germline, CDR1 is DFQATT and CDR2 SNEGSKA (reference sequence). The CDR3 covers 15 residues. CDR3 loop: CSASPTSGVWETQYF.

This chain links TRBV12-3 or TRBV12-4 with TRBJ1-5; TCRdb designates TRBD1, a call that cannot be tested without DNA. The CDR3 covers 16 residues. The CDR3 loop reads CASSSGTGNKDQPQHF.

The rearrangement links TRBV6-1 to TRBJ2-2. The germline V gene encodes CDR1 MNHNS and CDR2 SASEGT. The CDR3 length is 14 residues. The CDR3: CASSELGVAGELFF.

J is TRBJ1-5 and V is TRBV20-1. Germline assignment: CDR1 DFQATT and CDR2 SNEGSKA (reference sequence). The CDR3 is 12 residues long. The CDR3 is CSGWGINQPQHF.

The chain combines TRBV3-1 with TRBJ1-5; TCRdb gives TRBD1 as the D gene, but with no DNA this cannot be confirmed. This CDR3 is 15 amino acids long. Germline V gene data show CDR1 as LGHDT and CDR2 as YNNKEL (reference sequence). The CDR3 protein is CASSRTGFLDQPQHF.